The 5 T cell receptor beta chains given below trace back to one sample, sequenced in a study of T cells after yellow fever vaccination (dated by TCRdb to about 2019). The treatment or condition label, as the study defines it: live attenuated yellow fever vaccine strain. The library was generated by 5' RACE. The run used an Illumina NovaSeq 6000. Using fastp trimming at Q25 and MiXCR clonotype assembly, TCRdb reanalyzed the public sequencing data and kept in-frame beta chains. Each entry merges the rows of one CDR3 protein and shows their most common DNA and genes. Recorded for this sample are 280,000 or so distinct CDR3 sequences; approximately 10% of them occurred a single time. Of the sample, around 3.3% is held by the ten largest clones. The sample was CD4+ T cells sorted from PBMCs, taken 5 days after the yellow fever booster vaccination. The receptors here all came from a man between 18 and 29 years old who received the YFV17D yellow fever vaccine.

The chain links TRBV11-1 to TRBJ2-1; 9 nucleotides agree with TRBD2. V lost 5 bases and J lost 2; bases outside the gene matches: 7. Germline V gives CDR1 SGHAT, CDR2 FQDESV (reference sequence). The CDR3 contains 16 residues. The CDR3 reads CASSLFAGGTYNEQFF. Here the CDR3 DNA reads TGTGCCAGCAGCCTTTTTGCGGGGGGGACCTACAATGAGCAGTTCTTC.

This chain joins TRBV20-1 and TRBJ2-3; D call uncertain. The CDR3 is 14 residues long. Germline lookup yields CDR1 DFQATT and CDR2 SNEGSKA (reference sequence). Between the trimmed V and J ends, which lost 4 bases and 0 bases, there was a span of 11 bases. CDR3 coding DNA: TGCAGTGCTATGGATAGCACTAGCACAGATACGCAGTATTTT. It encodes CSAMDSTSTDTQYF.

With regard to this clonotype: The junction does not match germline at one end; this may be a read error. This chain connects TRBV7-9 to TRBJ1-2; 10 nucleotides line up with TRBD1. This CDR3 region has 16 residues. CDR1 and CDR2 (germline): SEHNR, FQNEAQ (reference sequence). DNA for the CDR3: TGTGCCAGCAGCCGAAAACCGGGACAGGGGTTGAATGGCCACACCTTC. It is translated as CASSRKPGQGLNGHTF.

This clonotype was seen a few times. The chain employs TRBV4-1 and TRBJ2-4; the D call may be TRBD1 or TRBD2 (6 bases each). There are 18 residues in the CDR3. Between the trimmed V and J ends, which lost 0 bases and 7 bases, there was a span of 22 bases. Germline loops: CDR1 MGHRA, CDR2 YSYEKL. The CDR3 DNA reads TGCGCCAGCAGCCAAGAGTCTCGTCGGGGGCGTGAGGGTAACATTCAGTACTTC. This translates into CASSQESRRGREGNIQYF.

This clonotype showed up just a few times. V gene TRBV12-3 or TRBV12-4 combines with J gene TRBJ1-5; maybe TRBD1 (5 bases). The V gene lost 6 bases and the J gene lost 4 bases, with 10 bases spanning the gap. The CDR3 has 13 amino acids. The CDR3 DNA is TGTGCCAGCAGGGGGGGGAATAATCAGCCCCAGCATTTT. Its protein is CASRGGNNQPQHF.